These 18 T cell receptor beta chains share one sample of origin, sequenced in a study of shared clonotypes between healthy human individuals. The method was immunoSEQ multiplex PCR; TCRdb's version includes in-frame clones alone and lacks a portion of them. The data hold about 560,000 clones, with about 80% observed a single time. Sequenced sample: PBMCs. These receptors all come from a woman aged 40-49 years in good health. Some clones in this sample may be carry-over from other donors' samples.

The chain is built from TRBV2 and TRBJ2-3; 13 bases line up with TRBD2. The CDR3 totals 17 residues. Losses at the gene ends were 7 bases for V and 5 bases for J; bases not matched to a gene: 12. Germline-derived CDR1 and CDR2 are SNHLY and FYNNEI. CDR3 region: CASTPLGGLAGLDTQYF. CDR3 DNA: TGTGCCAGCACCCCGCTGGGGGGACTAGCGGGGTTAGATACGCAGTATTTT.

The gene calls are TRBV11-2 and TRBJ1-2, with 9 bases that match TRBD1. Germline CDR1 SGHAT, CDR2 FQNNGV. The CDR3 sequence is 14 residues long. The J segment lost 6 bases and the V segment lost 5 bases, leaving 7 bases of the junction unmatched. This chain's CDR3 is CASSKQGARNGYTF. Written as DNA, the CDR3 is TGTGCCAGCAGCAAACAGGGGGCGCGTAATGGCTACACCTTC.

This chain links TRBV4-2 with TRBJ2-5, with D unresolved. The germline V and J ends were trimmed by 0 bases and 3 bases, with 14 bases remaining between them. Germline CDR1 and CDR2: LGHNA and YNFKEQ. There are 16 residues in the CDR3. The CDR3 sequence: CASSQDRYGGKETQYF. CDR3 DNA: TGTGCCAGCAGCCAAGATAGGTATGGTGGAAAAGAGACCCAGTACTTC.

The chain has TRBV9 and TRBJ2-5; a weak D match, TRBD2 (5 bases). Germline V gene data show CDR1 as SGDLS and CDR2 as YYNGEE. This CDR3 is 14 amino acids long. Trimming left V 3 bases short and J 5 bases short, with 14 bases between. In DNA, the CDR3 is TGTGCCAGCAGCGCCACCCGAGGGCTGGAGACCCAGTACTTC. Its protein is CASSATRGLETQYF. The full variable domain, completed using reference TRBV9 and TRBJ2-5, is DSGVTQTPKHLITATGQRVTLRCSPRSGDLSVYWYQQSLDQGLQFLIQYYNGEERAKGNILERFSAQQFPDLHSELNLSSLELGDSALYFCASSATRGLETQYFGPGTRLLVL.

The chain employs TRBV7-9 and TRBJ1-5; D remains unclear. Germline V gene data show CDR1 as SEHNR and CDR2 as FQNEAQ (reference sequence). Trimming took off 1 base at V and 8 bases at J, with 21 bases between the two ends. CDR3 length: 17 amino acids. The CDR3 nucleotides read TGTGCCAGCAGCTTAGACCTCGGCGGTCAGACCCCCGAGCCCCAGCATTTT. This gives the protein CASSLDLGGQTPEPQHF. The whole variable domain, filled in from reference TRBV7-9 and TRBJ1-5, reads DTGVSQNPRHKITKRGQNVTFRCDPISEHNRLYWYRQTLGQGPEFLTYFQNEAQLEKSRLLSDRFSAERPKGSFSTLEIQRTEQGDSAMYLCASSLDLGGQTPEPQHFGDGTRLSIL.

V is TRBV5-1 and J is TRBJ1-3; D might be TRBD1 (5 bases). The CDR3 runs to 18 residues. The V end was cut by 3 bases, the J end by 0 bases, with 19 bases between. The germline gives CDR1 SGHRS, CDR2 YFSETQ. The CDR3 DNA follows: TGCGCCAGCAGCTCTGGGGACCGGTACTTAAGCTCTGGAAACACCATATATTTT. This encodes CASSSGDRYLSSGNTIYF.

DNA for the CDR3: TGTGCCAGCAGCTTAGGCGGCCTATACGAGCAGTACTTC. It codes for CASSLGGLYEQYF. The chain is built from TRBV7-6 and TRBJ2-7, with D uncertain. Trimming cost V 1 base and J 4 bases, with 8 bases left between them. The CDR3 spans 13 residues. Germline V lookup: CDR1 SGHVS, CDR2 FNYEAQ.

With respect to this clone: Because it lacks the conserved phenylalanine or tryptophan at the end, this CDR3 is likely a read error. This chain joins TRBV30 and TRBJ1-2, with D unclear. CDR3 size: 13 residues. CDR1 is GTSNPN, CDR2 SVGIG, per germline (reference sequence). The CDR3 DNA reads as TGTGACTGGAGTGCTAACAGAACCTATGGCTACACCTTA. Protein: CDWSANRTYGYTL.

The chain joins TRBV5-1 to TRBJ1-4, with D possibly TRBD1 on 5 matching bases. V lost 4 bases to trimming and J lost 4 bases, with 8 bases between them. The germline V gene has CDR1 SGHRS and CDR2 YFSETQ. This CDR3 has 13 residues. The CDR3: CASSRDLNEKLFF. The CDR3 nucleotides read TGCGCCAGCAGCCGGGACCTTAATGAAAAACTGTTTTTT.

The chain couples TRBV7-9 to TRBJ2-1, with D possibly TRBD2 on 6 matching bases. CDR1 SEHNR and CDR2 FQNEAQ come from the germline V gene (reference sequence). V was trimmed by 1 base and J by 6 bases, leaving 19 bases between them. The CDR3 is 17 amino acids. DNA of the CDR3: TGTGCCAGCAGCTTAGTTGGCAGCCCTATGGGGGGCAATGAGCAGTTCTTC. It specifies CASSLVGSPMGGNEQFF.

V usage is TRBV6-6 and J usage is TRBJ2-2, with TRBD1 identical over 9 bases. The CDR3 contains 16 residues. Germline-derived CDR1 and CDR2 are MNHNY and SVGAGI (reference sequence). Unmatched junction bases numbered 10, after V lost 7 bases and J lost 4 bases. The CDR3 loop is CASTKGQGLGTGELFF. CDR3 in DNA: TGTGCCAGCACTAAGGGACAGGGTTTGGGCACCGGGGAGCTGTTTTTT.

The chain carries TRBV7-2 and TRBJ2-3; D gene ambiguous. This CDR3 contains 16 residues. Germline-derived CDR1 and CDR2 are SGHTA and FQGNSA. Trimming pared 1 base from V and 2 bases from J, leaving 13 bases between. This CDR3 is CASSLERVGLTDTQYF. The CDR3 DNA sequence: TGTGCCAGCAGCTTAGAACGGGTCGGTCTCACAGATACGCAGTATTTT.

Comments on this clone: A read error may explain this, as a much larger clone is one base away. Other DNA sequences in this specimen translate into the identical CDR3. This sequence joins TRBV11-2 and TRBJ2-2; maybe TRBD2 (5 bases). V lost 2 bases and J 5 bases, leaving 15 bases between the germline ends. The germline gives CDR1 SGHAT, CDR2 FQNNGV. This CDR3 has 16 residues. CDR3 sequence: CASSLHPGLGTGELFF. The CDR3 DNA sequence: TGTGCCAGCAGCTTACATCCGGGATTGGGGACCGGGGAGCTGTTTTTT.

This chain links TRBV4-1 with TRBJ2-1, with TRBD2 matching 11 bases. CDR3 length: 17 residues. Germline lookup yields CDR1 MGHRA and CDR2 YSYEKL. Trimming at V came to 1 base and at J to 4 bases, leaving 6 bases not matched to a gene. CDR3 coding DNA: TGCGCCAGCAGCCAAGGACTAGCGGGACGGGGATACAATGAGCAGTTCTTC. It is translated as CASSQGLAGRGYNEQFF.

The rearrangement links TRBV18 to TRBJ2-1; D is unresolved. The CDR3 covers 14 residues. Trimming removed 2 bases at V and 8 bases at J, with 13 bases between. Germline V gene sequence: CDR1 KGHSH, CDR2 LQKENI. Here the CDR3 reads CASSPGVAHYEQFF. CDR3 sequence (DNA): TGTGCCAGCTCACCAGGGGTCGCCCACTATGAGCAGTTCTTC.

This clone was seen only once. The J gene is TRBJ1-5, the V gene TRBV2; the D is unclear. The CDR3 is 14 amino acids. Per the germline V gene, CDR1 is SNHLY and CDR2 is FYNNEI. The V and J ends lost 5 bases and 0 bases respectively, with 8 bases between them. The CDR3 loop is CASSRATSNQPQHF. The CDR3, as DNA: TGTGCCAGCAGTCGGGCGACTAGCAATCAGCCCCAGCATTTT.

In DNA, the CDR3 is TGTGCCAGCAGCCGAGGGACTAGCTACGAGCAGTACTTC. It yields the protein CASSRGTSYEQYF. The chain carries TRBV5-5 and TRBJ2-7; 8 positions agree with TRBD2. Germline CDR1 SGHKS, CDR2 YYEKEE (reference sequence). The CDR3 covers 13 residues. The V and J ends lost 4 bases and 3 bases, in that order; junction bases with no gene match: 3.

This chain links TRBV6-6 with TRBJ2-1; D unresolved. The germline V gene has CDR1 MNHNY and CDR2 SVGAGI (reference sequence). V shed 6 bases and J shed 1 base, with 13 bases lying between them. CDR3 length: 15 residues. Written as DNA, the CDR3 is TGTGCCAGCAGCTTAGCCTCCCGTTCCTACAATGAGCAGTTCTTC. The encoded protein is CASSLASRSYNEQFF.